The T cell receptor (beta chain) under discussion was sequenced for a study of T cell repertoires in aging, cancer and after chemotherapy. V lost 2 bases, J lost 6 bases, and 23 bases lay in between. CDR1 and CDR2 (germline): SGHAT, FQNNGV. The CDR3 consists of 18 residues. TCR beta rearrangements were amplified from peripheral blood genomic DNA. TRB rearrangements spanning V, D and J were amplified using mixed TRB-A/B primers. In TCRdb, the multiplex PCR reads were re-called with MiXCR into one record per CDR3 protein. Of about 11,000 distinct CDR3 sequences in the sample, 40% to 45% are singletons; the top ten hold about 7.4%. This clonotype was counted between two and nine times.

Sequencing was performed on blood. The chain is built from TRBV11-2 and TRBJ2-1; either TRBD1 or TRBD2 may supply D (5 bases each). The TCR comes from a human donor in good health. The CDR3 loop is CASSLIFGADQGGNEQFF. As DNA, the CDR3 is TGTGCCAGCAGCTTAATATTCGGGGCGGACCAAGGTGGCAATGAGCAGTTCTTC.